This T cell receptor beta chain was profiled in a study of shared clonotypes between healthy human individuals. This clone was detected once. Several immunoSEQ plates received, in even portions, the genomic DNA of each subset. TCRdb's copy holds only in-frame clones and misses some; the assay was immunoSEQ multiplex PCR. The data show 2.5 million or so clones, about 92% seen once. The CDR3 is 13 amino acids. CDR1 is MNHEY, CDR2 SVGAGI, per germline. V lost 0 bases, J lost 9 bases, and 9 bases lay in between. Everyone who donated was a Caucasian adult who lived in Nashville, Tennessee. In the CD4+ fraction, cells were divided into CD45RA+ naive and CD45RA-negative memory subsets.

Input material: naive CD4+ T cells sorted from blood. Subset of the sample: CD45RA+ positively selected. This receptor was identified in a man younger than 30 in good health. This chain links TRBV6-5 with TRBJ2-1; unclear D gene. In DNA form, the CDR3 reads TGTGCCAGCAGTTACTCGTTAGCTTTTGAGCAGTTCTTC. Its translation: CASSYSLAFEQFF.